Sequencing of this TCR beta chain was carried out in a study of blood T cell repertoires in COVID-19. Study details: The origin of the acute and convalescent COVID-19 samples was the United States, Italy and Spain. PBMCs, B-cell-depleted T cells, or T cells were the source of the cDNA or gDNA that made up the material.

Participants, 18 to 89 years old, spanned approximately 26 US areas. The method was immunoSEQ multiplex PCR; TCRdb's version includes in-frame clones alone and lacks a portion of them. The sample yields almost 400,000 clones, over 85% seen once. Per germline, CDR1 MNHEY and CDR2 SMNVEV (reference sequence). This CDR3 region has 14 residues. The trim removed 6 bases at V and 2 bases at J, leaving 5 bases unmatched. This clonotype originated in a woman in her 30s who had recovered from COVID-19. The sample comprised PBMCs or T cells enriched from blood (not recorded which). The chain joins TRBV27 to TRBJ2-3; TRBD2 agrees at 7 bases. The CDR3 spells CASRERGTTDTQYF. The CDR3 DNA sequence: TGTGCCAGCAGGGAGCGGGGAACCACAGATACGCAGTATTTT.